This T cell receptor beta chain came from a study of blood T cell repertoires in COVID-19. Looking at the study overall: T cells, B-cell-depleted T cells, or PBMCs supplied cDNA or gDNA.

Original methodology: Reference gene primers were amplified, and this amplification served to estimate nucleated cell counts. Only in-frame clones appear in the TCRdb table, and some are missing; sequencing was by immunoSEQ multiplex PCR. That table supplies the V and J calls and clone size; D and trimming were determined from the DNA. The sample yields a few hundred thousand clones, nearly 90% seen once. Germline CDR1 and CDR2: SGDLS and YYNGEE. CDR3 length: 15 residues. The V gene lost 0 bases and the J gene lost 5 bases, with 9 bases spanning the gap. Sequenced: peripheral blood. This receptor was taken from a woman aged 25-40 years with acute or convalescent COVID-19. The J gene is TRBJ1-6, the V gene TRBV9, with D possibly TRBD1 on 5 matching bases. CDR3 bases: TGTGCCAGCAGCGTAGCCCAGGGCAATAATTCACCCCTCCACTTT. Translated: CASSVAQGNNSPLHF. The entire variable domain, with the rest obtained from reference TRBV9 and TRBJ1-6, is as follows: DSGVTQTPKHLITATGQRVTLRCSPRSGDLSVYWYQQSLDQGLQFLIQYYNGEERAKGNILERFSAQQFPDLHSELNLSSLELGDSALYFCASSVAQGNNSPLHFGNGTRLTVT.